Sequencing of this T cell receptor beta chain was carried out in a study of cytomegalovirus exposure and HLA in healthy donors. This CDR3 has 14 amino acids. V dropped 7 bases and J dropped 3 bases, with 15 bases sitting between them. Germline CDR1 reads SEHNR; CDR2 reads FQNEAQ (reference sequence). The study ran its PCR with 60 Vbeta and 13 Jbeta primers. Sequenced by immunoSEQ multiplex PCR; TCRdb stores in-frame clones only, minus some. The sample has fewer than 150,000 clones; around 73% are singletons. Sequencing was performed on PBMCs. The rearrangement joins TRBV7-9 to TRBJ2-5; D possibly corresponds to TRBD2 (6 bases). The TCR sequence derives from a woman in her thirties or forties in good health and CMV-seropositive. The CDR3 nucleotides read TGTGCCAGCACCCTTCGGTCTAGCGAAGAGACCCAGTACTTC. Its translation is CASTLRSSEETQYF. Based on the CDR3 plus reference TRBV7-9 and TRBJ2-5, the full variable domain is DTGVSQNPRHKITKRGQNVTFRCDPISEHNRLYWYRQTLGQGPEFLTYFQNEAQLEKSRLLSDRFSAERPKGSFSTLEIQRTEQGDSAMYLCASTLRSSEETQYFGPGTRLLVL.